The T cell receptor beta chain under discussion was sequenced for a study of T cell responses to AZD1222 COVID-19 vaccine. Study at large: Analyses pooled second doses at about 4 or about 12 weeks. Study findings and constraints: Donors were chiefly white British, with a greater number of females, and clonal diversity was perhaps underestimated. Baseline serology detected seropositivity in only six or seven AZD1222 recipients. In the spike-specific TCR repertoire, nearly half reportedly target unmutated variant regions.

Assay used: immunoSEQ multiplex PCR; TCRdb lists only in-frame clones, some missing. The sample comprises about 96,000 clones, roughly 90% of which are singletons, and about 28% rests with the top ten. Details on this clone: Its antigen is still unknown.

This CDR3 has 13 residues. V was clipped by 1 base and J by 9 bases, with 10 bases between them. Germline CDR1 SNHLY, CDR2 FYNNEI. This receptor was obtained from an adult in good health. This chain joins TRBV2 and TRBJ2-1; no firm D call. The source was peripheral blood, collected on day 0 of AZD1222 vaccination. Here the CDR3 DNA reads TGTGCCAGCAGTGAAGAGGGCTGGTTTGAGCAGTTCTTC. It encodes CASSEEGWFEQFF.